The present entry profiles one T cell receptor beta chain with its context. No antigen is known for it. TCR alpha and TCR beta cDNA libraries carrying sample barcodes and UMIs came from 5'RACE with constant-segment primers. MiXCR, run by TCRdb on the 5' RACE reads, gives a single entry per CDR3 protein. The sample carries about 500,000 distinct CDR3 sequences, around 20% recorded once. This record comes from a study of T-cell memory formation after mild COVID-19. Study findings and constraints: Within pre-infection memory, some responding clones were found, suggesting cross-reactive memory joined. Among contracting clones, CD4+ were mainly CM/EM and CD8+ enriched in EMRA.

This CDR3 is 16 amino acids long. CDR1 and CDR2 (germline): MNHNY, SVGAGI (reference sequence). Between the trimmed V and J ends, which lost 5 bases and 2 bases, there was a span of 16 bases. The source material was PBMCs or a T cell subset sorted from them (not recorded which). The gene calls are TRBV6-6 and TRBJ1-5; D unresolved. The TCR was taken from an adult woman who had mild COVID-19 (a few samples of this study predate the infection). Cell type and time point are not known. CDR3 sequence: CASSARESSRNQPQHF. The CDR3 nucleotides are TGTGCCAGCAGTGCTCGGGAGAGTTCGCGCAATCAGCCCCAGCATTTT.